A selection of T cell receptor beta chains follows, all from one sample in a study of cytomegalovirus exposure and HLA in healthy donors. Libraries were prepared by immunoSEQ multiplex PCR; TCRdb keeps only in-frame clonotypes and omits some of them. The top ten clones hold around 1.5% of a sample with about 170,000 clones, approximately 86% of them seen once. The sample was PBMCs. These TCRs come from a male donor in good health and CMV-seronegative. Each CDR3 is given with its conserved first and last residue. D genes are given only for firm matches. A clone size is listed for some rows: how often the clone was seen (once, few, many), or a class if it is expanded.

clone_size d_call j_call v_call cdr3_nt cdr3_aa
. . TRBJ2-7 TRBV14 TGTGCCAGCAGCCAAGGTAGTCCCTACGAGCAGTACTTC CASSQGSPYEQYF
. . TRBJ1-3 TRBV6-1 TGTGCCAGCAGTGAAGTCACATCTGGAAACACCATATATTTT CASSEVTSGNTIYF
. . TRBJ1-1 TRBV7-9 TGTGCCAGCAGCAACCGTGACAGTATAAACACTGAAGCTTTCTTT CASSNRDSINTEAFF
once TRBD1 TRBJ1-5 TRBV7-9 TGTGCCAGCAGCGGGACAGGGGGTGCCCAGCCCCAGCATTTT CASSGTGGAQPQHF
. TRBD1 TRBJ1-3 TRBV10-1 TGCGCCAGCAGCGCCGGGACAGGGGTCGGAAACACCATATATTTT CASSAGTGVGNTIYF
. TRBD1 TRBJ1-2 TRBV29-1 TGCAGCGTCGCGCGACAGGGGGCGAGTTTTCTTAACTATGGCTACACCTTC CSVARQGASFLNYGYTF
. . TRBJ1-4 TRBV7-9 TGTGCCAGCAGCAAACTAAACGCTGGTCTGTTTTTT CASSKLNAGLFF
. . TRBJ2-7 TRBV7-9 TGTTCCAGCAGCTTAGAGAGTTACGAGCAGTACTTC CSSSLESYEQYF
. . TRBJ1-1 TRBV9 TGTGCCAGCAGCCAATCAACCGGGAACACTGAAGCTTTCTTT CASSQSTGNTEAFF
. TRBD2 TRBJ2-6 TRBV7-9 TGTTCCAGCCCCTCCTCGGGGGGCTCTGGGGCCAACGTCCTGACTTTC CSSPSSGGSGANVLTF
. . TRBJ1-1 TRBV11-2 TGTGCCAGCAGCCGAGGAGGGGTCAACGGGAACACTGAAGCTTTCTTT CASSRGGVNGNTEAFF
. . TRBJ2-5 TRBV2 TGTGCCAGCACTCCCGGGACGCCACGTACGGGGGACTTC CASTPGTPRTGDF
. TRBD1 TRBJ2-1 TRBV6-5 TGTGCCAGCAGGCCGACAGGGAGTCCCTACAATGAGCAGTTCTTC CASRPTGSPYNEQFF
. TRBD1 TRBJ2-5 TRBV5-1 TGCGCCAGCAGCTCGTTGGCAGGGGGCGGCGAGACCCAGTACTTC CASSSLAGGGETQYF
. TRBD2 TRBJ2-3 TRBV28 TGTGCCAGCAGGTTAGGGGGTCTAGCGGGAGGGCCGTCGTATTTT CASRLGGLAGGPSYF
. TRBD2 TRBJ2-1 TRBV7-6 TGTGCCAGCAGCTTATTTGGACTAGCCCCCTCCTACAATGAGCAGTTCTTC CASSLFGLAPSYNEQFF
. . TRBJ1-3 TRBV7-9 TGTGCCAGCAGAGGGGACTGGTCCTCTGGAAACACCATATATTTT CASRGDWSSGNTIYF
. . TRBJ2-5 TRBV5-6 TGTGCCAGCAGCTTGGCTGACAGAGTGGGGACCCAGTACTTC CASSLADRVGTQYF
. . TRBJ2-7 TRBV4-1 TGCGCCAGCAGCCGTACCGGGAGCTACGAGCAGTACTTC CASSRTGSYEQYF
once . TRBJ2-5 TRBV5-5 TGTGCCAGCAGCTCACCTGGGGGGATGTTGGAGACCCAGTACTTC CASSSPGGMLETQYF
once . TRBJ2-5 TRBV7-6 TGTGCCAGCAGCTCGAACATGCTGTACCAAGAGACCCAGTACTTC CASSSNMLYQETQYF
. . TRBJ2-7 TRBV5-4 TGTGCCAGCAGCTTCCCAGGGACCTACGAGCAGTACTTC CASSFPGTYEQYF
. . TRBJ2-7 TRBV4-3 TGCGCCAGCAGCCTCAAACCGGGACTCCCCTACGAGCAGTACTTC CASSLKPGLPYEQYF
once . TRBJ2-5 TRBV5-4 TGTGCCAGCAGCAGTGCCAGCGCCATCCAAGAGACCCAGTACTTC CASSSASAIQETQYF
. TRBD2 TRBJ2-1 TRBV5-1 TGCGCCAGCAGCCTAACGGGACTAGCCAATGAGCAGTTCTTC CASSLTGLANEQFF
. . TRBJ1-5 TRBV12-5 TGTGCTAGTGGTTTTATCTTTGGGGAGAATCAGCCCCAGCATTTT CASGFIFGENQPQHF
. . TRBJ1-2 TRBV4-3 TGCGCCAGCAGCCAAGACGTGCGGACTACTAACTATGGCTACACCTTC CASSQDVRTTNYGYTF
. . TRBJ1-5 TRBV19 TGTGCCAGTAGTATCGTGTATAGCAATCAGCCCCAGCATTTT CASSIVYSNQPQHF
. . TRBJ2-7 TRBV6-5 TGTGCCAGCAGTGTAGAACAGACTAACGAGCAGTACTTC CASSVEQTNEQYF
. TRBD2 TRBJ2-5 TRBV5-4 TGTGCCAGCAAAACATGGCGGGAGGATAAAGAGACCCAGTACTTC CASKTWREDKETQYF
. . TRBJ1-6 TRBV28 TGTGCCAGCAGTCCCGAGCAGGGCTCGGCTTCACCCCTCCACTTT CASSPEQGSASPLHF
. TRBD1 TRBJ1-2 TRBV5-4 TGTGCCAGCAGCGAGCCGGGACAGGGGAGGGGCTACACCTTC CASSEPGQGRGYTF
. TRBD2 TRBJ2-3 TRBV5-1 TGCGCCAGCAGCTTGGGTCTAGCGGCCTCCCGGGGCACAGATACGCAGTATTTT CASSLGLAASRGTDTQYF
. . TRBJ1-6 TRBV10-2 TGCGCCAGCAGTGAGACAGAGACAAGATCACCCCTCCACTTT CASSETETRSPLHF
. . TRBJ1-2 TRBV19 TGTGCCAGTAGTGTACAGGGAGGGCTATATGGCTACACCTTC CASSVQGGLYGYTF
. . TRBJ2-7 TRBV19 TGTGCCAGTAGTATTGGGGGACTCTCCTACGAGCAGTACTTC CASSIGGLSYEQYF
. . TRBJ2-5 TRBV23-1 TGCGCCAGCAGTCAATTACGTGAGAAGATCAGGGGTGAGACCCAGTACTTC CASSQLREKIRGETQYF
. . TRBJ1-6 TRBV5-1 TGCGCCAGCAGTCTGGTGGGGAGCTCCTATAATTCACCCCTCCACTTT CASSLVGSSYNSPLHF
. TRBD2 TRBJ2-5 TRBV5-1 TGCGCCAGCAGCTTGGGGCTAGCGGGGGGACAAGAGACCCAGTACTTC CASSLGLAGGQETQYF
once . TRBJ2-7 TRBV19 TGTGCCAGTAGTATCCGGACAGCCTCCTACGAGCAGTACTTC CASSIRTASYEQYF
. . TRBJ2-7 TRBV6-6 TGTGCCAGCAGCCAAGACACCCTTAGTAGCGGGCAGTACTTC CASSQDTLSSGQYF